These 22 T cell receptor beta chains were sequenced from one sample in a study of beta chain features in type 1 diabetes. Reverse transcription of all isolated RNA meant that expressed TCRB transcripts were sequenced. The data were produced by immunoSEQ multiplex PCR, yet TCRdb's version contains in-frame clones alone and is incomplete. This sample yields 200,000 to 250,000 clones, of which under 70% are seen a single time; approximately 0.053% belongs to the top ten. Material for sequencing was naive CD4+ T cells from blood. The source of these receptors is a man aged 30-40 years in good health.

The chain has TRBV29-1 and TRBJ2-2, with TRBD1 identical over 7 bases. The CDR3 is 14 amino acids. J was trimmed by 2 bases and V by 7 bases; bases with no gene match: 7. The germline V gene encodes CDR1 SQVTM and CDR2 ANQGSEA. The CDR3 DNA reads as TGCAGCGCCCGGGACAGCGTAAACACCGGGGAGCTGTTTTTT. Translation gives CSARDSVNTGELFF.

CDR3 residues: CASSTWRGRLIQTQYF. CDR3 bases: TGTGCCAGCAGCACCTGGCGGGGCCGCCTCATACAGACCCAGTACTTC. The gene calls are TRBV11-2 and TRBJ2-5; D possibly corresponds to TRBD2 (6 bases). Germline V gives CDR1 SGHAT, CDR2 FQNNGV. With 5 bases removed from V and 6 bases from J, the gap between germline ends came to 22 bases. The CDR3 loop spans 16 amino acids.

In regard to this clone: Other nucleotide sequences from this sample produce the same CDR3. The chain uses TRBV20-1 and TRBJ2-1; TRBD2 is a possible D gene (6 bases). Germline assignment: CDR1 DFQATT and CDR2 SNEGSKA (reference sequence). CDR3 length: 11 residues. Between the trimmed V and J ends, which lost 5 bases and 7 bases, there was a span of 9 bases. The CDR3 reads CSAGRGNEQFF. The CDR3, as DNA: TGCAGTGCTGGCCGGGGGAATGAGCAGTTCTTC.

The chain uses TRBV29-1 and TRBJ2-1; 7 bases agree with TRBD2. Unmatched junction bases numbered 6, after V lost 7 bases and J lost 0 bases. Germline V gene lookup returns CDR1 SQVTM and CDR2 ANQGSEA. The CDR3 spans 14 residues. CDR3 sequence: CSAGTTLSYNEQFF. The CDR3 DNA is TGCAGCGCCGGGACTACTCTCTCCTACAATGAGCAGTTCTTC.

This clone appeared a few times. The chain combines TRBV4-3 with TRBJ2-7; 7 bases fit TRBD2. Germline V gives CDR1 LGHNA, CDR2 YSLEER. V was clipped by 1 base and J by 3 bases; unmatched bases: 3. CDR3 length: 14 residues. The CDR3 region has the DNA TGCGCCAGCAGCCAAGCAGCGGGAATCTACGAGCAGTACTTC. It specifies CASSQAAGIYEQYF.

The chain links TRBV5-6 to TRBJ2-5; TRBD1 is a possible D gene (5 bases). The CDR3 has 13 residues. Germline lookup yields CDR1 SGHDT and CDR2 YYEEEE. V lost 6 bases and J 3 bases, leaving 12 bases between the germline ends. CDR3 in amino acids: CASTLTVEETQYF. CDR3 in DNA: TGTGCCAGCACCCTGACAGTAGAAGAGACCCAGTACTTC.

The genes are TRBV5-1 and TRBJ2-1; 8 bases match TRBD2. The length of the CDR3 is 15 residues. CDR1 and CDR2 from the germline V gene are SGHRS and YFSETQ. After removal of 2 bases from V and 3 bases from J, the junction contained 4 bases not matched to a gene. CDR3 DNA: TGCGCCAGCAGCTTAGGTAGCGGGGTCTACAATGAGCAGTTCTTC. Encoded protein: CASSLGSGVYNEQFF.

This rearrangement joins TRBV10-3 to TRBJ2-4; 8 bases are a match to TRBD2. The germline CDR1 and CDR2 sequences are ENHRY and SYGVKD. The CDR3 spans 12 residues. V dropped 6 bases and J dropped 5; count of bases not matched to a gene: 0. CDR3 DNA sequence: TGTGCCATCAGGGGACTAGAAAACATTCAGTACTTC. Residues: CAIRGLENIQYF.

This clone has a handful of counts. This sample includes further DNA sequences coding for the same CDR3. This chain connects TRBV7-9 to TRBJ1-2, with TRBD1 matching 9 bases. CDR3 length: 14 amino acids. Germline CDR1 reads SEHNR; CDR2 reads FQNEAQ (reference sequence). V lost 5 bases and J lost 2; bases outside the gene matches: 3. The chain's CDR3 is CASSLGTGNYGYTF. Written as DNA, the CDR3 is TGTGCCAGCAGCCTCGGGACAGGGAACTATGGCTACACCTTC.

This sequence joins TRBV9 and TRBJ1-1; 7 bases match TRBD1. The CDR3 length is 14 residues. The V segment lost 4 bases and the J segment 6 bases; nucleotides outside the gene matches: 9. The germline gives CDR1 SGDLS, CDR2 YYNGEE. The CDR3 nucleotides are TGTGCCAGCAGCCCATCGACAGGGTTCGCTGAAGCTTTCTTT. Amino acid sequence: CASSPSTGFAEAFF.

V and J are TRBV6-6 and TRBJ2-1, with 7 bases aligning to TRBD1. Germline CDR1 reads MNHNY; CDR2 reads SVGAGI (reference sequence). The V gene end was trimmed by 6 bases and the J gene end by 3 bases; junction bases not matched to a gene: 2. This CDR3 comprises 13 residues. For the CDR3, the DNA is TGTGCCAGCAGGGGGACAGACTACAATGAGCAGTTCTTC. Its translation: CASRGTDYNEQFF.

There are a few counts of this clone. The CDR3 region has the DNA TGTGCCTGGAGTTCGGACAGGGGAGCTTTCTTT. Translated, it gives CAWSSDRGAFF. The chain couples TRBV30 to TRBJ1-1; 9 bases are shared with TRBD1. Trimming cost V 2 bases and J 10 bases; bases outside gene matches: 2. The CDR3 spans 11 residues. Germline-derived CDR1 and CDR2 are GTSNPN and SVGIG (reference sequence).

This clone was seen only a few times. The chain uses TRBV29-1 and TRBJ2-5, with 9 bases lining up with TRBD1. The germline V gene has CDR1 SQVTM and CDR2 ANQGSEA. The CDR3 consists of 11 residues. J gave up 9 bases and V 7 bases, and 6 bases lay outside the gene matches. Here the CDR3 reads CSAQGQGPQYF. The CDR3 DNA is TGCAGCGCCCAGGGACAGGGCCCCCAGTACTTC.

This clone has only a few counts. The chain is built from TRBV30 and TRBJ2-1; tentatively, D is TRBD2 (5 bases). CDR3 length: 15 residues. Germline-derived CDR1 and CDR2 are GTSNPN and SVGIG (reference sequence). V dropped 2 bases and J dropped 4 bases, with 15 bases sitting between them. CDR3 in amino acids: CAWSRGRAVYNEQFF. CDR3 bases: TGTGCCTGGAGTCGAGGGAGAGCTGTGTACAATGAGCAGTTCTTC.

J is TRBJ1-4 and V is TRBV13; D ambiguous. Germline V CDR1 and CDR2: PRHDT, FYEKMQ (reference sequence). The CDR3 totals 14 residues. V was cut by 3 bases and J by 2 bases, with 7 bases left in between. In nucleotides, the CDR3 is TGTGCCAGCAGCTTCGGAGCGACTAATGAAAAACTGTTTTTT. Protein product: CASSFGATNEKLFF.

In its sample, this clone was seen a few times. The J gene is TRBJ2-5, the V gene TRBV11-2; 11 positions match TRBD2. Per the germline V gene, CDR1 is SGHAT and CDR2 is FQNNGV. The CDR3 has 14 residues. Losses at the gene ends were 5 bases for V and 6 bases for J; bases not matched to a gene: 5. DNA of the CDR3: TGTGCCAGCAGCCCCACTAGCGGGAGACAGACCCAGTACTTC. Residues: CASSPTSGRQTQYF.

The J gene is TRBJ2-3, the V gene TRBV29-1, with TRBD2 identical over 7 bases. V lost 4 bases, J lost 4 bases, and 8 bases stayed unmatched. Germline V lookup: CDR1 SQVTM, CDR2 ANQGSEA. CDR3 size: 14 residues. The CDR3 region is CSVGAGGGSDTQYF. DNA of the CDR3: TGCAGCGTTGGGGCGGGCGGGGGATCAGATACGCAGTATTTT.

This clone showed up just a few times. V and J are TRBV9 and TRBJ2-5; TRBD1 is a possible D gene (6 bases). V lost 1 base to trimming and J lost 2 bases, with 12 bases between them. Per germline, CDR1 SGDLS and CDR2 YYNGEE. This CDR3 is built from 15 residues. CDR3 coding DNA: TGTGCCAGCAGCGTAACAGGGTCGGTACAAGAGACCCAGTACTTC. As protein: CASSVTGSVQETQYF.

This clone was observed once. The rearrangement uses TRBV2 and TRBJ2-7, with D perhaps assigned TRBD1 or TRBD2 (5 bases each). The CDR3 runs to 13 residues. Germline lookup yields CDR1 SNHLY and CDR2 FYNNEI. Trimming left V 6 bases short and J 0 bases short, with 9 bases between. For the CDR3, the DNA is TGTGCCAGCAGGGGGGACGGCTCCTACGAGCAGTACTTC. It codes for CASRGDGSYEQYF.

This chain links TRBV6-1 with TRBJ2-1; D gene uncertain. The length of the CDR3 is 12 residues. V was cut by 5 bases and J by 7 bases, with 9 bases left in between. CDR1 and CDR2 from the germline V gene are MNHNS and SASEGT. The CDR3 DNA is TGTGCCAGCAGTACTACAAGGAATGAGCAGTTCTTC. Translating it yields CASSTTRNEQFF.

In the case of this clone: At the DNA level, this CDR3 is encoded by other sequences in the same sample as well. This chain uses TRBV10-3 with TRBJ2-3; 9 bases are a match to TRBD2. Germline-derived CDR1 and CDR2 are ENHRY and SYGVKD. The J segment lost 6 bases and the V segment lost 4 bases, leaving 2 bases of the junction unmatched. This CDR3 spans 13 amino acids. CDR3 in amino acids: CAISGSGGDTQYF. The CDR3 nucleotides read TGTGCCATCAGTGGAAGCGGGGGGGATACGCAGTATTTT.

This clone has a handful of counts. V usage is TRBV29-1 and J usage is TRBJ2-1, with 7 bases matching TRBD2. Germline V gene lookup returns CDR1 SQVTM and CDR2 ANQGSEA. V was clipped by 4 bases and J by 8 bases; unmatched bases: 8. The CDR3 runs to 13 residues. The CDR3 sequence: CSVGGRAKDEQFF. For the CDR3, the DNA is TGCAGCGTTGGTGGGAGGGCCAAGGATGAGCAGTTCTTC.